The clone carrying this TCR beta chain was observed at least ten times. The entry originates in a study of blood T cell repertoires in COVID-19. Study information: PBMCs, B-cell-depleted T cells, or T cells provided the cDNA or gDNA that made up the material.

Authors' processing steps: Cell counts per sample came from amplifying reference gene primers. The assay was immunoSEQ multiplex PCR, and TCRdb's table has in-frame clones only and misses some. The V and J calls and clone size are taken from that table; D and trimming were inferred from the DNA. The profile covers 200,000 to 300,000 clones, with approximately 80% appearing a single time and roughly 2% taken by the ten largest. The CDR3 contains 11 residues. CDR1 and CDR2 (germline): SGHDT, YYEEEE. The V end lost 3 bases, the J end lost 4 bases, and 4 bases lay between the germline ends. The sequenced material came from peripheral blood. The receptor was isolated from a man under 40 who had recovered from COVID-19. The chain employs TRBV5-6 and TRBJ1-1; D not resolved. CDR3 sequence reads: CASSYGTEAFF. The CDR3 coding sequence is TGTGCCAGCAGCTACGGCACTGAAGCTTTCTTT. Together with reference TRBV5-6 and TRBJ1-1, the CDR3 gives the full variable domain: DAGVTQSPTHLIKTRGQQVTLRCSPKSGHDTVSWYQQALGQGPQFIFQYYEEEERQRGNFPDRFSGHQFPNYSSELNVNALLLGDSALYLCASSYGTEAFFGQGTRLTVV.